Given below is one T cell receptor (beta chain) in context. Its antigen is not identified. The sample belongs to a study of T-cell reconstitution after alpha-beta-depleted transplantation in children. Study results and caveats: Reportedly, roughly two months post-transplant, alpha-beta T cells arose from several hundred expanded graft clones. The main origin of T-cell counts and diversity one year after transplant was newly produced T cells. Certain patients had high TCRbeta diversity at day 60, and it came from recipient T cells and thymic progenitors that survived.

Preparation of the TCRbeta library involved a method that used unique molecular identifiers. TCRdb reprocessed the PCR reads via MiXCR and lists one record per CDR3 protein. The table shows 800,000 to 1,000,000 distinct CDR3 sequences, with 25% to 35% occurring only once. V dropped 0 bases and J dropped 6; count of bases not matched to a gene: 4. CDR1 is SGHRS and CDR2 is YFSETQ in the germline V gene. The CDR3 loop spans 15 amino acids. This clonotype originated in a boy younger than two who had a stem cell transplant for SCID, so the T cells may come from the graft donor. The sample here was PBMCs, mostly from graft donor cells, taken 360 days after TCRalphabeta/CD19-depleted stem cell transplant. The gene calls are TRBV5-1 and TRBJ2-1; TRBD1 agrees at 9 bases. This CDR3 reads CASSLAGQGFNEQFF. The CDR3 region has the DNA TGCGCCAGCAGCTTGGCGGGACAGGGTTTCAATGAGCAGTTCTTC.